A selection of T cell receptor beta chains follows, all from one sample in a study of cytomegalovirus exposure and HLA in healthy donors. Sequencing used immunoSEQ multiplex PCR; TCRdb keeps in-frame clones, though not all of them. Among 82,000 or so clones listed, 90% to 95% were seen once. Input material: PBMCs. The receptors were sampled from a man between 18 and 29 years old in good health and CMV-seronegative. Both conserved end residues are part of each CDR3. The order of the fields is V gene, clone size, D gene, J gene, CDR3 DNA, CDR3 protein. The D gene is left open where the match is weak. Clone size appears in some rows only: once, few, many, or a class for an expanded clone.

>TRBV5-6|.|.|TRBJ1-3
TGTGCCAGCAGCTTGTTGTTACAGGCGAGTACAAACACCATATATTTT
CASSLLLQASTNTIYF
>TRBV28|.|.|TRBJ1-5
TGTGCCAGCAGTTTACGTCTATATAGCAATCAGCCCCAGCATTTT
CASSLRLYSNQPQHF
>TRBV4-2|.|TRBD1|TRBJ1-2
TGTGCCAGCAGCCAAGTGGGGGGAGACAGGGTAAAAGGCTACACCTTC
CASSQVGGDRVKGYTF
>TRBV18|.|TRBD1|TRBJ2-5
TGTGCCAGCTCACCCCAGGGACAGGCGCAAGAGACCCAGTACTTC
CASSPQGQAQETQYF
>TRBV29-1|few|.|TRBJ1-1
TGCAGCGTCACAGGGTTGAGCACTGAAGCTTTCTTT
CSVTGLSTEAFF
>TRBV6-5|.|.|TRBJ2-4
TGTGCCAGCAGTTACTCGAGGGGGGGCGAAAACATTCAGTACTTC
CASSYSRGGENIQYF
>TRBV7-3|.|TRBD2|TRBJ2-7
TGTGCCAGCAGCTTAGACGCTAGCGGGTCCTACGAGCAGTACTTC
CASSLDASGSYEQYF
>TRBV2|few|.|TRBJ2-7
TGTGCCAGCAGCAACAGGGTTTCCTACGAGCAGTACTTC
CASSNRVSYEQYF
>TRBV4-1|.|TRBD2|TRBJ2-1
TGCGCCAGCAGCCAAGAAGCGCGGGGGAGCTCCTACAATGAGCAGTTCTTC
CASSQEARGSSYNEQFF
>TRBV25-1|.|TRBD1|TRBJ2-1
TGTGCCAGCAGTGAGACAGGGGAACTCAACAATGAGCAGTTCTTC
CASSETGELNNEQFF
>TRBV7-9|.|.|TRBJ1-4
TGTGCCAGCAGCTTAGAGATGCGTGAAAAACTGTTTTTT
CASSLEMREKLFF